The clone carrying this T cell receptor (beta chain) was found many times. The sample originates from a study of T cells after yellow fever vaccination. TCRdb re-called the 5' RACE reads through MiXCR, storing one row per CDR3 protein. This sample yields a few hundred thousand distinct CDR3 sequences, of which roughly 4% are seen a single time; around a quarter belongs to the top ten. The ends were cut back, 5 bases at V and 3 bases at J, with 16 bases in the middle. CDR3 size: 15 residues. Germline V gene lookup returns CDR1 DFQATT and CDR2 SNEGSKA (reference sequence). Sequences were derived from PBMCs, sampled on the day of the yellow fever booster vaccination. The rearrangement uses TRBV20-1 and TRBJ2-2; D is possibly TRBD2 (6 bases). The sequence was collected from a man aged 18 to 30 who received the YFV17D yellow fever vaccine. Here the CDR3 reads CSAAKTGTDTGELFF. CDR3 DNA: TGCAGTGCTGCGAAAACTGGGACTGACACCGGGGAGCTGTTTTTT.